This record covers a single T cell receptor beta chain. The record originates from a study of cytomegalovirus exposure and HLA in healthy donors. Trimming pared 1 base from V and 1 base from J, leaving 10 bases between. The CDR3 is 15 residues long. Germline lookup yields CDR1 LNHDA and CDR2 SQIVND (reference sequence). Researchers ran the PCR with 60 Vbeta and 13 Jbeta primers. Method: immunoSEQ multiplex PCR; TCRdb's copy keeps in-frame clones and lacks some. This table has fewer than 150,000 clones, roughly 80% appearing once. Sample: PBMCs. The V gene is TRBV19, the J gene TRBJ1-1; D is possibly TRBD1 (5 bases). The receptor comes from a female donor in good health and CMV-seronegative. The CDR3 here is CASSIVGQGNTEAFF. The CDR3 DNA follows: TGTGCCAGTAGTATAGTGGGTCAGGGGAACACTGAAGCTTTCTTT.